This TCR beta chain is drawn from a study of T cells after yellow fever vaccination. This clonotype has only a few counts. TCRdb re-called the 5' RACE reads through MiXCR, storing one row per CDR3 protein. The data contain around 310,000 distinct CDR3 sequences, 7.5% to 9% of them singletons. This CDR3 spans 16 amino acids. The ends lost 6 bases at V and 3 bases at J; junction bases unmatched: 13. Germline CDR1 is MNHNS and CDR2 is SASEGT. The sequence was collected from a man younger than 35 who received the YFV17D yellow fever vaccine. V usage is TRBV6-1 and J usage is TRBJ1-1, with 7 bases fitting TRBD1. The sequencing used PBMCs, collected on the day of the first yellow fever vaccination. For the CDR3, the DNA is TGTGCCAGCAGCGCACCCCAGGGGGAAGCGGACACTGAAGCTTTCTTT. The encoded protein is CASSAPQGEADTEAFF.